The 9 T cell receptor beta chains below all came from one sample that was sequenced in a study of cytomegalovirus exposure and HLA in healthy donors (dated by TCRdb to 2015 to 2018). Libraries came from the immunoSEQ multiplex PCR assay. The multiplex PCR relied on a mix of 60 forward primers for TCR Vbeta segments and 13 reverse primers for TCR Jbeta segments. As stored in TCRdb, this immuneACCESS dataset retains in-frame rearrangements with V and J assigned. A fraction of the clones does not appear; measured against another copy, unresolved V genes explain less than half of the discrepancy, and the remainder lacks a known reason. This sample comprises roughly 180,000 clones, roughly four fifths of them detected only once. The ten largest clones take up 2% to 3% of the sample. Material: PBMCs. All receptors come from a female donor in good health and CMV-seronegative.

The chain recombines TRBV11-2 with TRBJ2-1; 13 nucleotides align to TRBD2. The trim removed 5 bases at V and 2 bases at J, leaving 6 bases unmatched. The length of the CDR3 is 17 residues. Germline lookup yields CDR1 SGHAT and CDR2 FQNNGV. CDR3 region: CASSAELAGGPYNEQFF. As DNA, the CDR3 is TGTGCCAGCAGCGCAGAACTAGCGGGAGGGCCCTACAATGAGCAGTTCTTC. The entire variable domain, with the rest obtained from reference TRBV11-2 and TRBJ2-1, is as follows: EAGVAQSPRYKIIEKRQSVAFWCNPISGHATLYWYQQILGQGPKLLIQFQNNGVVDDSQLPKDRFSAERLKGVDSTLKIQPAKLEDSAVYLCASSAELAGGPYNEQFFGPGTRLTVL.

This clone showed up just a few times. The chain combines TRBV7-9 with TRBJ1-1; no clear D gene. V lost 5 bases and J lost 1, with 8 bases in between. CDR3 length equals 13 residues. Germline CDR1 reads SEHNR; CDR2 reads FQNEAQ (reference sequence). The CDR3 DNA follows: TGTGCCAGCAGCGATGCGGGGAACACTGAAGCTTTCTTT. Translated, it gives CASSDAGNTEAFF.

CDR3 amino acids: CASRLRDRITGELFF. CDR3 bases: TGTGCCAGCAGACTCCGGGACAGAATCACCGGGGAGCTGTTTTTT. This rearrangement joins TRBV28 to TRBJ2-2, with 7 bases that match TRBD1. Germline V gene sequence: CDR1 MDHEN, CDR2 SYDVKM. CDR3 length: 15 residues. V lost 6 bases to trimming and J lost 4 bases; unmatched junction nucleotides: 8.

The V and J genes are TRBV2 and TRBJ2-5; 8 bases line up with TRBD2. In germline, CDR1 is SNHLY, CDR2 FYNNEI. J was trimmed by 9 bases and V by 7 bases; bases with no gene match: 16. This CDR3 is built from 15 residues. CDR3 bases: TGTGCCAGCAAGGATTTGACTAGCGTTGACGGGTCCCAGTACTTC. It translates to CASKDLTSVDGSQYF.

The chain couples TRBV27 to TRBJ1-5; D is ambiguous. The length of the CDR3 is 17 residues. Germline V gene data show CDR1 as MNHEY and CDR2 as SMNVEV (reference sequence). Trimming left V 0 bases short and J 3 bases short, with 15 bases between. CDR3: CASSLSLEGRLNQPQHF. CDR3 in DNA: TGTGCCAGCAGTTTATCGTTGGAAGGCAGGCTCAATCAGCCCCAGCATTTT.

The chain is built from TRBV7-2 and TRBJ2-5; 9 bases align to TRBD2. The length of the CDR3 is 16 residues. The germline V gene encodes CDR1 SGHTA and CDR2 FQGNSA. J gave up 4 bases and V 5 bases, and 11 bases lay outside the gene matches. The CDR3 protein is CASSPNSGRGRETQYF. The CDR3 region has the DNA TGTGCCAGCAGCCCGAATAGCGGGAGAGGAAGAGAGACCCAGTACTTC.

The chain employs TRBV5-4 and TRBJ1-2; D uncertain. The germline gives CDR1 SGHNT, CDR2 YYREEE (reference sequence). V was shortened by 0 bases and J by 3 bases, with 9 bases between the two germline ends. The CDR3 has 14 residues. CDR3 in DNA: TGTGCCAGCAGCTTGGCTGGGCTTCACTATGGCTACACCTTC. It specifies CASSLAGLHYGYTF.

As for this clone: The sample holds other DNA sequences that translate to the same CDR3. The genes are TRBV27 and TRBJ1-5, with 9 bases lining up with TRBD1. V dropped 3 bases and J dropped 4; count of bases not matched to a gene: 1. Germline CDR1 and CDR2: MNHEY and SMNVEV (reference sequence). CDR3 size: 14 residues. The CDR3 is CASSLGQGNQPQHF. CDR3 bases: TGTGCCAGCAGTTTGGGACAGGGTAATCAGCCCCAGCATTTT.

The rearrangement links TRBV4-2 to TRBJ2-1; 15 nucleotides match TRBD2. The CDR3 is 18 amino acids. The junction had 2 bases not matched to a gene; V was cut back by 0 bases and J by 2 bases. Germline assignment: CDR1 LGHNA and CDR2 YNFKEQ. This chain's CDR3 is CASSQDRTSGGAYNEQFF. CDR3 nucleotides: TGTGCCAGCAGCCAAGATCGGACTAGCGGGGGGGCCTACAATGAGCAGTTCTTC.